The clone carrying this T cell receptor (beta chain) showed up just a few times. Deletions cut 0 bases from V and 2 bases from J, with 11 bases between. This CDR3 region has 15 residues. It was RNA transcripts that yielded the amplified TCR beta CDR3 regions. Using the HTBI primer set, a first-round RT-PCR was run on the TCR CDR3. TCRdb reanalysed the multiplex PCR reads using MiXCR and keeps one entry per CDR3 protein. The table lists about 640,000 distinct CDR3 sequences, just under 45% of them singletons. This sample is drawn from a study of T cells in Graves' hyperthyroidism and ophthalmopathy. The sequencing input was peripheral blood or thyroid tissue (not recorded which). The chain employs TRBV12-3 or TRBV12-4 and TRBJ2-7, with D perhaps matching TRBD1 (5 bases). This TCR came from an adult man with Graves' disease, either hyperthyroidism or ophthalmopathy (not recorded which). The CDR3 DNA is TGTGCCAGCAGTTTAGCAGGGGCTGGGACCTACGAGCAGTACTTC. Amino acid sequence: CASSLAGAGTYEQYF.